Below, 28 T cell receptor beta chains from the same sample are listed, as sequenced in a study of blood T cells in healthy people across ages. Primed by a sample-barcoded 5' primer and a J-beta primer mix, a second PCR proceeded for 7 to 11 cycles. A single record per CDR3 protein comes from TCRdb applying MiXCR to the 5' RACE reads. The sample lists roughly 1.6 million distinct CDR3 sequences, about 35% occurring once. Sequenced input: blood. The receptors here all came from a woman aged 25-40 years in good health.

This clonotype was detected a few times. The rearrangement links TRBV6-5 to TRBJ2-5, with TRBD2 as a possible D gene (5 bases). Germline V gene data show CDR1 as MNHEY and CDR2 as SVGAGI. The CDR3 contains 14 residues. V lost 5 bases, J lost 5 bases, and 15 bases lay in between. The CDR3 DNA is TGTGCCAGCAGTAGTTACGGGAACTGGGAGACCCAGTACTTC. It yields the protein CASSSYGNWETQYF.

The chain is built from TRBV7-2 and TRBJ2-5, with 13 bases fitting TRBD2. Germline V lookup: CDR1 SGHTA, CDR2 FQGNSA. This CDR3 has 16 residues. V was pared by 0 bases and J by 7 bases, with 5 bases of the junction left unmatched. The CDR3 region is CASSLATSGGAGTQYF. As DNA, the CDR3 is TGTGCCAGCAGCTTAGCAACTAGCGGGGGGGCGGGGACCCAGTACTTC.

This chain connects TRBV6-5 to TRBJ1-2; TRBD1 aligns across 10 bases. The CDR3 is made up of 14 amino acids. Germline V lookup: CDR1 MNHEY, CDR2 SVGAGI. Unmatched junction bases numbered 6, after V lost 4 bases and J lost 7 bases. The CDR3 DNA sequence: TGTGCCAGCAGTTCGGGGACAGGGGTCGGTGGCTACACCTTC. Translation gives CASSSGTGVGGYTF.

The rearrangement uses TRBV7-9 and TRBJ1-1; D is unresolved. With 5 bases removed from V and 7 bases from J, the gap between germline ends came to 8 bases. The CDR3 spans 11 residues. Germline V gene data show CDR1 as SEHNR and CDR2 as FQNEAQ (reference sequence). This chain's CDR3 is CASSASLEAFF. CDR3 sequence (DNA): TGTGCCAGCAGCGCCTCCCTTGAAGCTTTCTTT.

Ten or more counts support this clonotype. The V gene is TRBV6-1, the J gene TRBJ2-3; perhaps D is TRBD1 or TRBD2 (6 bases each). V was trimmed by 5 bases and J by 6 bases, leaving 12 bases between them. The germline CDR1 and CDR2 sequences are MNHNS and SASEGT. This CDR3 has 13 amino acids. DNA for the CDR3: TGTGCCAGCAGTCCAACAGGGAGGGATACGCAGTATTTT. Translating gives CASSPTGRDTQYF.

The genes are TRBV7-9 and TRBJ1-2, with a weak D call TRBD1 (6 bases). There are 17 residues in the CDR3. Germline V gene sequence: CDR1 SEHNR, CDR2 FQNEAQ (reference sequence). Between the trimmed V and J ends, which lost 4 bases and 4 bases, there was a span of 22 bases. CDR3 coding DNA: TGTGCCAGCAGCTCCCGGATGGGGGAACAGGGTGGCTATGGCTACACCTTC. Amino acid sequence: CASSSRMGEQGGYGYTF.

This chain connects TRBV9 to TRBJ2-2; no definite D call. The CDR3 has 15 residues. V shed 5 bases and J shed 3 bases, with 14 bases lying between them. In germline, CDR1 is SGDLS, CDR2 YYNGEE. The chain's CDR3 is CASSSPTPDTGELFF. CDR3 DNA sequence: TGTGCCAGCAGTTCACCGACACCGGACACCGGGGAGCTGTTTTTT.

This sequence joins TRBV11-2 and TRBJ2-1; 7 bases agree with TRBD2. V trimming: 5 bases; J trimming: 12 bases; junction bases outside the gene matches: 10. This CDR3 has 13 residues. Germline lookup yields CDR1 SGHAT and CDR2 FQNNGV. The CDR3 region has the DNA TGTGCCAGCAGCAACCGAGGGGTAGCGGGGCAGTTCTTC. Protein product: CASSNRGVAGQFF.

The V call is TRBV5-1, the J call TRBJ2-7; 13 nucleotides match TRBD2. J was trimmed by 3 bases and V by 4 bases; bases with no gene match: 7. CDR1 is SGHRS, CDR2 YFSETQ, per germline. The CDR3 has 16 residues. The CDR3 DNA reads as TGCGCCAGCAGCCCCGGTGGGACTAGCGGGAACTACGAGCAGTACTTC. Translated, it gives CASSPGGTSGNYEQYF.

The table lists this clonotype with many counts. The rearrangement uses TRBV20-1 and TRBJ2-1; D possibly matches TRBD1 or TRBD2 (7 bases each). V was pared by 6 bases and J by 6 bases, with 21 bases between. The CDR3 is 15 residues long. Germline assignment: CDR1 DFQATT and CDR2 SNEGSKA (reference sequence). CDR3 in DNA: TGCAGTGCCCAAAGCGGGGAAACAGGGGTCAATGAGCAGTTCTTC. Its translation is CSAQSGETGVNEQFF.

The CDR3 bases are TGTGCCAGCAGCCAACGGACTAGCGGGGGACGCTACTACGAGCAGTACTTC. Translating it yields CASSQRTSGGRYYEQYF. This chain connects TRBV3-1 to TRBJ2-7, with 13 bases identical to TRBD2. The germline gives CDR1 LGHDT, CDR2 YNNKEL (reference sequence). The CDR3 contains 17 residues. The J segment lost 3 bases and the V segment lost 2 bases, leaving 7 bases of the junction unmatched.

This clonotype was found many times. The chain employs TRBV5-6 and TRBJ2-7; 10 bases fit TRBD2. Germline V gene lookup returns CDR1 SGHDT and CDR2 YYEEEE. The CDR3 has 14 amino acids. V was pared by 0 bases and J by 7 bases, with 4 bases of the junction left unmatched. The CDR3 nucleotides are TGTGCCAGCAGCTTGGGGACTAGCGGAAGGGAGCAGTACTTC. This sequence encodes CASSLGTSGREQYF.

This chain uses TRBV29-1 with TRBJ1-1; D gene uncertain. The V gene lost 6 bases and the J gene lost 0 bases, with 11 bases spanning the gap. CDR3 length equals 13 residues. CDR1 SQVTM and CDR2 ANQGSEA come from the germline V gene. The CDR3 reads CSVSRLVNTEAFF. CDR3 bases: TGCAGCGTGTCCAGACTCGTGAACACTGAAGCTTTCTTT.

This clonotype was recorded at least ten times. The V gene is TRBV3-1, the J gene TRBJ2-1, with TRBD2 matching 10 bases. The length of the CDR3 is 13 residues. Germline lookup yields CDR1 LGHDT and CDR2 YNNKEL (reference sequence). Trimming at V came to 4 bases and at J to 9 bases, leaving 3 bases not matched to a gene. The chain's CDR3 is CASSLRTSGEQFF. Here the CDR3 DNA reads TGTGCCAGCAGCCTTCGGACTAGCGGTGAGCAGTTCTTC.

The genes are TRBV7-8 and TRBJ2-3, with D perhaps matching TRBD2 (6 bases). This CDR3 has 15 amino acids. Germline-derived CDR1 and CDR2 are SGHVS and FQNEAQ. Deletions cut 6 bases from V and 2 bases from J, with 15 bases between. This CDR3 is CASSSEWTTTDTQYF. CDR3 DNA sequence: TGTGCCAGCAGTTCCGAGTGGACTACCACAGATACGCAGTATTTT.

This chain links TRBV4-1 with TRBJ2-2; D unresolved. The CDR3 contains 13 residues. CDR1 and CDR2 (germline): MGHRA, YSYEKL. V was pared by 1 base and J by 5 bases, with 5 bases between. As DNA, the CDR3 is TGCGCCAGCAGCCAAGTACAGACCGGGGAGCTGTTTTTT. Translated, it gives CASSQVQTGELFF.

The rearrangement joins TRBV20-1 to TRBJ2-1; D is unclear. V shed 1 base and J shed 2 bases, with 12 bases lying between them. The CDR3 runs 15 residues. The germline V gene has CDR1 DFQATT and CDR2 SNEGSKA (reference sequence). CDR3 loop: CSARGGHLAYNEQFF. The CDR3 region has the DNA TGCAGTGCTAGAGGCGGCCACCTAGCCTACAATGAGCAGTTCTTC.

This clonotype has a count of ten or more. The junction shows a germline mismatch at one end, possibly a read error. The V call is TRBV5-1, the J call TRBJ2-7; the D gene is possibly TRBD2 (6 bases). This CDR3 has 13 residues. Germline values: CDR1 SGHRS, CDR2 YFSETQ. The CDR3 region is CASSLEGGYEQYF. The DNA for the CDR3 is TGTGCCAGCAGCTTGGAGGGTGGATACGAGCAGTACTTC.

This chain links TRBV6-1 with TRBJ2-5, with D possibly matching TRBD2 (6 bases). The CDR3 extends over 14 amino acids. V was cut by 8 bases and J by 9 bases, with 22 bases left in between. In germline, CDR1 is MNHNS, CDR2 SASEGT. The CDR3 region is CASEGGGSTVAQYF. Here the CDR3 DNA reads TGTGCCAGCGAAGGAGGAGGGAGTACGGTGGCCCAGTACTTC.

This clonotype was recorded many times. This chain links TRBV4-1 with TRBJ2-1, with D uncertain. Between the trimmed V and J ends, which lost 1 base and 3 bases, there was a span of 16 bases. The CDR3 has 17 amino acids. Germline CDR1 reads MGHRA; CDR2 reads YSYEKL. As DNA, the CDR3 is TGCGCCAGCAGCCAAGGCGGCAACCCTTTTAGCTACAATGAGCAGTTCTTC. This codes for CASSQGGNPFSYNEQFF.

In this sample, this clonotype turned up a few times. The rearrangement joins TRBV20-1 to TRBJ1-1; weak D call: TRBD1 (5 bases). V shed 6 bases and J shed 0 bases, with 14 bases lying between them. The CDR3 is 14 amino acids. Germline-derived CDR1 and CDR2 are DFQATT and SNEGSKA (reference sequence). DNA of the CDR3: TGCAGTGCCGCGGGGGGGAGTATGAACACTGAAGCTTTCTTT. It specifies CSAAGGSMNTEAFF.

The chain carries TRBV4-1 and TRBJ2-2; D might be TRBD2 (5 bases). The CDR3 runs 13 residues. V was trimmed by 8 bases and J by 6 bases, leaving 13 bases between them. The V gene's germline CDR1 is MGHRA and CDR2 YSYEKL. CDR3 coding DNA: TGCGCCAGCGGGCTACGGGGTTCCGGGGAGCTGTTTTTT. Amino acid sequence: CASGLRGSGELFF.

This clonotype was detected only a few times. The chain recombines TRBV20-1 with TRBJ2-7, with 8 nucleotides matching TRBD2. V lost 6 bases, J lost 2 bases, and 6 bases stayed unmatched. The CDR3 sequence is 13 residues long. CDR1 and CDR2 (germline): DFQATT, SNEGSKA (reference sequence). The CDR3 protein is CSAPGLDTYEQYF. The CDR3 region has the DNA TGCAGTGCCCCGGGACTAGATACCTACGAGCAGTACTTC.

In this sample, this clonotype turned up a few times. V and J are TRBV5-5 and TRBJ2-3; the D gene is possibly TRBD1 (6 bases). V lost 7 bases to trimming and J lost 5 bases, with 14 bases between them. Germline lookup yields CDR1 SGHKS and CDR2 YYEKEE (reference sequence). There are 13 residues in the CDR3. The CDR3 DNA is TGTGCCAGCTCCAAAGGGGGTCTAGATACGCAGTATTTT. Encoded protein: CASSKGGLDTQYF.

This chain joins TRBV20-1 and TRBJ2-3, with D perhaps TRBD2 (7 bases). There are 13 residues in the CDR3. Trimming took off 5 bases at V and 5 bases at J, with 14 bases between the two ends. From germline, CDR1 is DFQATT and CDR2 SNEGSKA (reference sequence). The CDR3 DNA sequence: TGCAGTGCTGACGGGGGGCTGGAAGATACGCAGTATTTT. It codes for CSADGGLEDTQYF.

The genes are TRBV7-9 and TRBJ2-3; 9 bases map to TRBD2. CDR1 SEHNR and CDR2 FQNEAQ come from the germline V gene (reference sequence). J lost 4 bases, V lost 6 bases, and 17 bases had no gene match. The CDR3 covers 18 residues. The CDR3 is CASSPEGRGRAQADTQYF. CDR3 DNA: TGTGCCAGCAGTCCAGAGGGACGCGGGAGGGCCCAAGCAGATACGCAGTATTTT.

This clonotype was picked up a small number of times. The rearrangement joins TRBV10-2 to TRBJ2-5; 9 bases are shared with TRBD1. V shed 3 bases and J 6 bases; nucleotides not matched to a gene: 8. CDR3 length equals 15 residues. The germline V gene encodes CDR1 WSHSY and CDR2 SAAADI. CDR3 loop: CASSEGQGHIKTQYF. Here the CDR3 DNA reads TGCGCCAGCAGTGAAGGACAGGGGCACATAAAGACCCAGTACTTC.

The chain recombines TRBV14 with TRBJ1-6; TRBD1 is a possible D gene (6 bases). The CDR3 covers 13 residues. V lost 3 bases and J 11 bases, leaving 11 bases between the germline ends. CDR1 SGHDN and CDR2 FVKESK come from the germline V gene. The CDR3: CASSHHRETPLHF. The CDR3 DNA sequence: TGTGCCAGCAGCCACCACAGGGAGACACCCCTCCACTTT.